This entry concerns a single T cell receptor beta chain. Its target is not known. V lost 5 bases and J lost 6, with 14 bases in between. CDR1 is LGHNA, CDR2 YNFKEQ, per germline. CDR3 size: 14 residues. This entry belongs to a study of graft-versus-host responses after intestinal transplantation. Sequenced by immunoSEQ multiplex PCR; TCRdb stores in-frame clones only, minus some. The sample lists some 120,000 clones, 85% to 95% occurring once. The sequences come from unstimulated CD4+ T cells sorted from spleen or lymph node cells, collected before intestinal transplant. The chain carries TRBV4-2 and TRBJ1-5, with D unclear. The sequence was collected from a human donor who received an intestinal transplant. DNA for the CDR3: TGTGCCAGCAGCAAAGCCCAGACTGGTCAGCCCCAGCATTTT. This translates into CASSKAQTGQPQHF.